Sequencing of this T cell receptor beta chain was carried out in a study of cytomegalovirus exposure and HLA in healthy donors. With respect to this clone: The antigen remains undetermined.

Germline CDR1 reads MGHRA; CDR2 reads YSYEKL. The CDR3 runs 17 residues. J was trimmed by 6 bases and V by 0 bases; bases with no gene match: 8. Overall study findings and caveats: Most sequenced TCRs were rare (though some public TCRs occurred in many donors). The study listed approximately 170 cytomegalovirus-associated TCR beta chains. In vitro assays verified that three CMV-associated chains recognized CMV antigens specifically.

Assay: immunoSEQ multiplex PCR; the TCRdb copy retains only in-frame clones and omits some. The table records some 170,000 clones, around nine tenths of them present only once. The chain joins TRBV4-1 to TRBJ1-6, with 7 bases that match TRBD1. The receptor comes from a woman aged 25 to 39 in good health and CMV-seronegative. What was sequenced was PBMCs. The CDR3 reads CASSQDINRGRNSPLHF. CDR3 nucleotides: TGCGCCAGCAGCCAAGATATTAATAGGGGGCGTAATTCACCCCTCCACTTT.